The 32 T cell receptor beta chains in this list originate from one sample, sequenced in a study of T cells in Graves' hyperthyroidism and ophthalmopathy (dated by TCRdb to 2018 to 2020). Library prep was done by multiplex PCR. Sequencing instrument: Illumina HiSeq 2000. The TCR beta CDR3 regions were amplified from RNA transcripts. The TCR CDR3 was subjected to a first round of RT-PCR using the HTBI primer set and the Qiagen OneStep RT-PCR kit. The public reads were quality trimmed at Q25 with fastp and then assembled into clones with MiXCR by TCRdb, keeping productive beta chains. Each record represents a unique CDR3 protein, reported with the most common genes and DNA among its rows. Present in this sample are roughly 710,000 distinct CDR3 sequences, roughly a third of which were seen just once. Clones ranked in the top ten supply around 30% of the sample. Sequenced input: blood. The receptor set was obtained from a woman aged 40-49 years with Graves' hyperthyroidism.

Ten or more counts support this clonotype. The V gene is TRBV6-1, the J gene TRBJ2-7; 9 bases fit TRBD2. V was pared by 3 bases and J by 6 bases, with 6 bases of the junction left unmatched. Germline assignment: CDR1 MNHNS and CDR2 SASEGT. The CDR3 has 14 amino acids. The CDR3 loop reads CASSEGLAGFEQYF. DNA of the CDR3: TGTGCCAGCAGTGAGGGGCTAGCGGGGTTCGAGCAGTACTTC.

The V call is TRBV28, the J call TRBJ2-6; D is ambiguous. The germline CDR1 and CDR2 sequences are MDHEN and SYDVKM. The CDR3 runs 9 residues. Between the trimmed V and J ends, which lost 6 bases and 15 bases, there was a span of 6 bases. In DNA, the CDR3 is TGTGCCAGCAGCCTAGACCTGACTTTC. This gives the protein CASSLDLTF.

On this clonotype itself: A read error is possible here, since a much larger clone lies one base away. The chain carries TRBV6-1 and TRBJ1-2, with D perhaps matching TRBD1 (6 bases). The length of the CDR3 is 15 residues. Germline assignment: CDR1 MNHNS and CDR2 SASEGT. The CDR3 nucleotides read TGTGCCAGCAGCCCGGACAGAAACCCTTATTATGGCTGCACCTTC. Translated, it gives CASSPDRNPYYGCTF.

This clonotype was seen many times. The chain is built from TRBV9 and TRBJ1-4; a weak D match, TRBD1 (6 bases). This CDR3 comprises 14 residues. The germline V gene encodes CDR1 SGDLS and CDR2 YYNGEE. V lost 4 bases to trimming and J lost 7 bases, with 14 bases between them. CDR3 in DNA: TGTGCCAGCAGCCTCGGGACAACCTCTGAAAAACTGTTTTTT. Amino acids: CASSLGTTSEKLFF. The full variable domain, in which reference TRBV9 and TRBJ1-4 provide the parts outside the CDR3, is DSGVTQTPKHLITATGQRVTLRCSPRSGDLSVYWYQQSLDQGLQFLIQYYNGEERAKGNILERFSAQQFPDLHSELNLSSLELGDSALYFCASSLGTTSEKLFFGSGTQLSVL.

This clonotype was picked up a small number of times. V usage is TRBV6-6 and J usage is TRBJ1-5; D perhaps matches TRBD1 (6 bases). V lost 0 bases to trimming and J lost 3 bases, with 21 bases between them. This CDR3 region has 19 residues. From germline, CDR1 is MNHNY and CDR2 SVGAGI (reference sequence). CDR3 sequence reads: CASSYSSRRGARTNQPQHF. DNA of the CDR3: TGTGCCAGCAGTTACTCGAGTCGCCGGGGGGCGCGGACCAATCAGCCCCAGCATTTT.

The rearrangement joins TRBV12-3 or TRBV12-4 to TRBJ2-7; the match to TRBD2 covers 8 bases. The CDR3 runs 13 residues. V gave up 5 bases and J gave up 3 bases; unmatched junction bases: 3. CDR3 DNA sequence: TGTGCCAGCAGTCGGGGGGGTTACTACGAGCAGTACTTC. This translates into CASSRGGYYEQYF.

The chain recombines TRBV20-1 with TRBJ2-2; D not resolved. The V and J ends lost 3 bases and 5 bases respectively, with 7 bases between them. CDR1 and CDR2 (germline): DFQATT, SNEGSKA (reference sequence). This CDR3 is built from 12 residues. The CDR3 DNA is TGCAGTGCTAGCACTTGGACCGGGGAGCTGTTTTTT. Residues: CSASTWTGELFF.

At least ten counts were recorded for this clonotype. J is TRBJ1-2 and V is TRBV29-1, with D hard to call. Looked up from germline, CDR1 is SQVTM and CDR2 is ANQGSEA. The CDR3 has 12 residues. The V end was cut by 2 bases, the J end by 1 base, with 5 bases between. As DNA, the CDR3 is TGCAGCGTTGAAACGGATAACTATGGCTACACCTTC. Protein product: CSVETDNYGYTF.

Ten or more counts support this clonotype. The V call is TRBV20-1, the J call TRBJ1-6; 7 bases line up with TRBD1. Germline V CDR1 and CDR2: DFQATT, SNEGSKA (reference sequence). The CDR3 spans 14 residues. The V and J ends lost 6 bases and 6 bases, in that order; junction bases with no gene match: 8. CDR3 nucleotides: TGCAGTGCCCTACTCACAGGGGCTAATTCACCCCTCCACTTT. Amino acids: CSALLTGANSPLHF.

The V gene is TRBV29-1, the J gene TRBJ2-3, with no clear D. CDR3 length: 15 residues. Germline V lookup: CDR1 SQVTM, CDR2 ANQGSEA. V dropped 4 bases and J dropped 6 bases, with 20 bases sitting between them. CDR3 sequence: CSVVGSALLGDTQYF. The CDR3 nucleotides read TGCAGCGTTGTCGGCAGTGCACTTTTGGGTGATACGCAGTATTTT.

There are many counts of this clonotype. This sequence joins TRBV29-1 and TRBJ1-2; D is possibly TRBD1 (5 bases). CDR3 length: 13 amino acids. Per germline, CDR1 SQVTM and CDR2 ANQGSEA. V was clipped by 2 bases and J by 8 bases, with 15 bases between them. CDR3 loop: CSVEQGGLRGYTF. The CDR3 DNA reads as TGCAGCGTTGAACAGGGTGGCCTAAGGGGCTACACCTTC.

In this sample, this clonotype turned up many times. V is TRBV29-1 and J is TRBJ1-2; perhaps TRBD1 as D (6 bases). CDR1 and CDR2 from the germline V gene are SQVTM and ANQGSEA. This CDR3 has 12 residues. V lost 4 bases, J lost 7 bases, and 13 bases lay in between. CDR3 coding DNA: TGCAGCGTTGGGGCAGGGACAATTGGCTACACCTTC. It yields the protein CSVGAGTIGYTF. The whole variable domain, remainder taken from reference TRBV29-1 and TRBJ1-2, is SAVISQKPSRDICQRGTSLTIQCQVDSQVTMMFWYRQQPGQSLTLIATANQGSEATYESGFVIDKFPISRPNLTFSTLTVSNMSPEDSSIYLCSVGAGTIGYTFGSGTRLTVV.

Many counts were recorded for this clonotype. The genes are TRBV7-2 and TRBJ2-7; 9 nucleotides line up with TRBD2. J lost 3 bases, V lost 5 bases, and 8 bases had no gene match. Germline CDR1 is SGHTA and CDR2 is FQGNSA. The CDR3 sequence is 15 residues long. CDR3 amino acids: CASSPLGGRVYEQYF. In nucleotides, the CDR3 is TGTGCCAGCAGCCCTTTAGGCGGGAGGGTCTACGAGCAGTACTTC.

As for this clonotype: This sequence may be a read error, since a much larger clone differs from it by one base. The gene calls are TRBV29-1 and TRBJ1-2; 9 bases align to TRBD1. Germline V gene data show CDR1 as SQVTM and CDR2 as ANQGSEA. The CDR3 is 13 amino acids. The CDR3 DNA reads as TGCAGCGTTGCCGAAGACAGGGGGTCTGGCAACACCTTC. Its protein product is CSVAEDRGSGNTF.

About this clonotype: Possible read error: a much larger clone is one base away. The genes are TRBV19 and TRBJ2-6; D may be TRBD2 (5 bases). CDR1 and CDR2 (germline): LNHDA, SQIVND (reference sequence). Trimming pared 5 bases from V and 0 bases from J, leaving 17 bases between. The CDR3 is 18 residues long. CDR3 residues: CASSLLTGIGSGANVLTF. DNA for the CDR3: TGTGCCAGTAGTCTTTTAACGGGAATCGGCTCTGGGGCCAACGTCCTGACTTTC.

This sequence joins TRBV9 and TRBJ1-1; possibly TRBD1 for D (6 bases). CDR3 size: 15 residues. Germline V lookup: CDR1 SGDLS, CDR2 YYNGEE. Trimming shortened V by 7 bases and J by 4 bases, and 20 bases separated the two germline ends. CDR3 coding DNA: TGTGCCAGCTCACCCGGGGGGGCAGTAGGCACTGAAGCTTTCTTT. Amino acid sequence: CASSPGGAVGTEAFF.

Of note for this clonotype: This may be a read error: a much more frequent sequence differs by one nucleotide. The V gene is TRBV29-1, the J gene TRBJ2-7; TRBD1 might be the D (6 bases). The CDR3 is 12 residues long. Trimming stripped 0 bases from V and 7 bases from J, with 10 bases between. Germline CDR1 reads SQVTM; CDR2 reads ANQGSEA. The CDR3 loop is CSVEDNGQEQYF. CDR3 coding DNA: TGCAGCGTTGAAGATAACGGACAGGAGCAGTACTTC.

The rearrangement links TRBV19 to TRBJ2-7; 9 nucleotides match TRBD1. This CDR3 spans 15 amino acids. Germline lookup yields CDR1 LNHDA and CDR2 SQIVND (reference sequence). Germline trimming cut 1 base from V and 1 base from J; bases unmatched to any gene: 2. CDR3 bases: TGTGCCAGTAGTATAGTTGGGACAGGGTCCTACGAGCAGTACTTC. Residues: CASSIVGTGSYEQYF.

Notes on this clonotype: Since a much larger clone is just one base distant, this may be a read error. The chain has TRBV7-9 and TRBJ1-3, with a possible D match to TRBD1 (5 bases). This CDR3 has 16 amino acids. Germline V lookup: CDR1 SEHNR, CDR2 FQNEAQ (reference sequence). V was trimmed by 1 base and J by 2 bases, leaving 12 bases between them. CDR3 region: CASSLGQPFPGNTIYF. The CDR3 DNA follows: TGTGCCAGCAGCTTAGGACAGCCTTTCCCTGGAAACACCATATATTTT.

In its sample, this clonotype was seen many times. V gene TRBV12-3 or TRBV12-4 combines with J gene TRBJ1-2; TRBD1 aligns across 9 bases. CDR3 length: 12 residues. V shed 6 bases, J shed 7 bases, and the junction held 3 bases outside the gene matches. CDR3 DNA sequence: TGTGCCAGCAGCTCGACAGGGGGTGGCTACACCTTC. It is translated as CASSSTGGGYTF.

The chain uses TRBV5-1 and TRBJ2-5, with 11 bases aligning to TRBD2. The CDR3 extends over 16 amino acids. Germline V lookup: CDR1 SGHRS, CDR2 YFSETQ. The junction had 8 bases not matched to a gene; V was cut back by 3 bases and J by 4 bases. The CDR3 DNA reads TGCGCCAGCAGCTCAATTAGCGGGGGGGCCGGAGAGACCCAGTACTTC. Amino acids: CASSSISGGAGETQYF.

This clonotype was observed a handful of times. This chain joins TRBV6-6 and TRBJ1-2; perhaps TRBD1 as D (6 bases). The V gene lost 10 bases and the J gene lost 3 bases, with 18 bases spanning the gap. The CDR3 has 14 amino acids. CDR1 and CDR2 from the germline V gene are MNHNY and SVGAGI (reference sequence). DNA for the CDR3: TGTGCCACCCAAGAGGGGGGACGGGACTATGGCTACACCTTC. Amino acid sequence: CATQEGGRDYGYTF.

This clonotype has more than one count but fewer than ten. This may be a read error, as it is one base from a much larger clone. The chain has TRBV13 and TRBJ1-5, with TRBD1 identical over 7 bases. Unmatched junction bases numbered 0, after V lost 6 bases and J lost 4 bases. The length of the CDR3 is 12 residues. Germline CDR1 is PRHDT and CDR2 is FYEKMQ (reference sequence). The CDR3 nucleotides are TGTGCCAGCAGGGACAGGAATCAGCCCCAGCATTTT. It yields the protein CASRDRNQPQHF.

This clonotype was seen more than once but under ten times. V and J are TRBV6-2 or TRBV6-3 and TRBJ1-1; no definite D call. The CDR3 is 16 residues long. Trimming pared 10 bases from V and 0 bases from J, leaving 21 bases between. Germline values: CDR1 MNHEY, CDR2 SVGEGT. Written as DNA, the CDR3 is TGTGCCACCGGCCGTGAAGGGCGCTACATGAACACTGAAGCTTTCTTT. This gives the protein CATGREGRYMNTEAFF.

This clonotype was counted at least ten times. The gene calls are TRBV10-2 and TRBJ1-1, with D possibly being TRBD1 (6 bases). V gave up 8 bases and J gave up 1 base, with 14 bases separating them. The CDR3 is 14 residues long. CDR1 is WSHSY and CDR2 is SAAADI in the germline V gene. Written as DNA, the CDR3 is TGCGCCAGCCGGGGGGCAGGATCGAACACTGAAGCTTTCTTT. Translation gives CASRGAGSNTEAFF.

V and J are TRBV7-9 and TRBJ2-3; 9 positions agree with TRBD2. The junction had 6 bases not matched to a gene; V was cut back by 1 base and J by 1 base. The CDR3 consists of 17 residues. Germline assignment: CDR1 SEHNR and CDR2 FQNEAQ (reference sequence). CDR3 in DNA: TGTGCCAGCAGCTTAGGATGGCCTAGCGGGGGCACAGATACGCAGTATTTT. Its protein is CASSLGWPSGGTDTQYF. The entire variable domain, with the rest obtained from reference TRBV7-9 and TRBJ2-3, is as follows: DTGVSQNPRHKITKRGQNVTFRCDPISEHNRLYWYRQTLGQGPEFLTYFQNEAQLEKSRLLSDRFSAERPKGSFSTLEIQRTEQGDSAMYLCASSLGWPSGGTDTQYFGPGTRLTVL.

This clonotype was observed at least ten times. CDR3: CASSLGTAGEKLFF. In DNA form, the CDR3 reads TGTGCCAGCAGCCTAGGGACAGCGGGTGAAAAACTGTTTTTT. This chain uses TRBV25-1 with TRBJ1-4; TRBD1 matches at 7 bases. The CDR3 has 14 amino acids. In germline, CDR1 is MGHDK, CDR2 SYGVNS. Unmatched junction bases numbered 8, after V lost 6 bases and J lost 7 bases.

This clonotype showed up many times. The chain couples TRBV10-1 to TRBJ1-5; D is undetermined. This CDR3 is built from 15 residues. Germline V gives CDR1 WNHNN, CDR2 SYGVQD (reference sequence). Trimming stripped 0 bases from V and 2 bases from J, with 8 bases between. CDR3 bases: TGCGCCAGCAGTGAGTCGACTCAGGGCAATCAGCCCCAGCATTTT. Its protein product is CASSESTQGNQPQHF.

Concerning this clonotype: One base away lies a much larger clone, so this may be a sequencing read error. V and J are TRBV19 and TRBJ1-4; 11 bases are shared with TRBD1. The CDR3 is 17 amino acids. Germline CDR1 LNHDA, CDR2 SQIVND (reference sequence). The CDR3 sequence is CASSIGQGAATNEILFF. In DNA, the CDR3 is TGTGCCAGTAGTATCGGACAGGGGGCAGCAACTAATGAAATACTGTTTTTT. Supplemented by reference TRBV19 and TRBJ1-4, the full variable domain reads DGGITQSPKYLFRKEGQNVTLSCEQNLNHDAMYWYRQDPGQGLRLIYYSQIVNDFQKGDIAEGYSVSREKKESFPLTVTSAQKNPTAFYLCASSIGQGAATNEILFFGSGTQLSVL.

A word on this clonotype: Its ends do not fully match the called genes, so a read error is possible. The rearrangement links TRBV11-2 to TRBJ2-5; D uncertain. Germline loops: CDR1 SGHAT, CDR2 FQNNGV. The CDR3 is made up of 12 amino acids. The DNA of the CDR3 is TGTGCCAGCAGCTTAATCCAAGGGACCCAGTACTTC. Translated, it gives CASSLIQGTQYF.

The sample holds many counts of this clonotype. The genes are TRBV19 and TRBJ1-2, with 7 bases fitting TRBD1. The CDR3 has 15 residues. Germline V lookup: CDR1 LNHDA, CDR2 SQIVND (reference sequence). V shed 4 bases, J shed 6 bases, and the junction held 11 bases outside the gene matches. The CDR3 reads CASSREADRLDGYTF. The CDR3 region has the DNA TGTGCCAGTAGTAGGGAGGCGGACAGGTTGGATGGCTACACCTTC.

The CDR3 DNA is TGCGCCAGCGTTTGGGACAGGGGGCGCCTTGGGGGTTCTACGGGGGAGCTGTTTTTT. This gives the protein CASVWDRGRLGGSTGELFF. The chain is built from TRBV10-2 and TRBJ2-2, with 12 nucleotides matching TRBD1. V dropped 8 bases and J dropped 8; count of bases not matched to a gene: 21. Germline CDR1 is WSHSY and CDR2 is SAAADI. The CDR3 extends over 19 amino acids.